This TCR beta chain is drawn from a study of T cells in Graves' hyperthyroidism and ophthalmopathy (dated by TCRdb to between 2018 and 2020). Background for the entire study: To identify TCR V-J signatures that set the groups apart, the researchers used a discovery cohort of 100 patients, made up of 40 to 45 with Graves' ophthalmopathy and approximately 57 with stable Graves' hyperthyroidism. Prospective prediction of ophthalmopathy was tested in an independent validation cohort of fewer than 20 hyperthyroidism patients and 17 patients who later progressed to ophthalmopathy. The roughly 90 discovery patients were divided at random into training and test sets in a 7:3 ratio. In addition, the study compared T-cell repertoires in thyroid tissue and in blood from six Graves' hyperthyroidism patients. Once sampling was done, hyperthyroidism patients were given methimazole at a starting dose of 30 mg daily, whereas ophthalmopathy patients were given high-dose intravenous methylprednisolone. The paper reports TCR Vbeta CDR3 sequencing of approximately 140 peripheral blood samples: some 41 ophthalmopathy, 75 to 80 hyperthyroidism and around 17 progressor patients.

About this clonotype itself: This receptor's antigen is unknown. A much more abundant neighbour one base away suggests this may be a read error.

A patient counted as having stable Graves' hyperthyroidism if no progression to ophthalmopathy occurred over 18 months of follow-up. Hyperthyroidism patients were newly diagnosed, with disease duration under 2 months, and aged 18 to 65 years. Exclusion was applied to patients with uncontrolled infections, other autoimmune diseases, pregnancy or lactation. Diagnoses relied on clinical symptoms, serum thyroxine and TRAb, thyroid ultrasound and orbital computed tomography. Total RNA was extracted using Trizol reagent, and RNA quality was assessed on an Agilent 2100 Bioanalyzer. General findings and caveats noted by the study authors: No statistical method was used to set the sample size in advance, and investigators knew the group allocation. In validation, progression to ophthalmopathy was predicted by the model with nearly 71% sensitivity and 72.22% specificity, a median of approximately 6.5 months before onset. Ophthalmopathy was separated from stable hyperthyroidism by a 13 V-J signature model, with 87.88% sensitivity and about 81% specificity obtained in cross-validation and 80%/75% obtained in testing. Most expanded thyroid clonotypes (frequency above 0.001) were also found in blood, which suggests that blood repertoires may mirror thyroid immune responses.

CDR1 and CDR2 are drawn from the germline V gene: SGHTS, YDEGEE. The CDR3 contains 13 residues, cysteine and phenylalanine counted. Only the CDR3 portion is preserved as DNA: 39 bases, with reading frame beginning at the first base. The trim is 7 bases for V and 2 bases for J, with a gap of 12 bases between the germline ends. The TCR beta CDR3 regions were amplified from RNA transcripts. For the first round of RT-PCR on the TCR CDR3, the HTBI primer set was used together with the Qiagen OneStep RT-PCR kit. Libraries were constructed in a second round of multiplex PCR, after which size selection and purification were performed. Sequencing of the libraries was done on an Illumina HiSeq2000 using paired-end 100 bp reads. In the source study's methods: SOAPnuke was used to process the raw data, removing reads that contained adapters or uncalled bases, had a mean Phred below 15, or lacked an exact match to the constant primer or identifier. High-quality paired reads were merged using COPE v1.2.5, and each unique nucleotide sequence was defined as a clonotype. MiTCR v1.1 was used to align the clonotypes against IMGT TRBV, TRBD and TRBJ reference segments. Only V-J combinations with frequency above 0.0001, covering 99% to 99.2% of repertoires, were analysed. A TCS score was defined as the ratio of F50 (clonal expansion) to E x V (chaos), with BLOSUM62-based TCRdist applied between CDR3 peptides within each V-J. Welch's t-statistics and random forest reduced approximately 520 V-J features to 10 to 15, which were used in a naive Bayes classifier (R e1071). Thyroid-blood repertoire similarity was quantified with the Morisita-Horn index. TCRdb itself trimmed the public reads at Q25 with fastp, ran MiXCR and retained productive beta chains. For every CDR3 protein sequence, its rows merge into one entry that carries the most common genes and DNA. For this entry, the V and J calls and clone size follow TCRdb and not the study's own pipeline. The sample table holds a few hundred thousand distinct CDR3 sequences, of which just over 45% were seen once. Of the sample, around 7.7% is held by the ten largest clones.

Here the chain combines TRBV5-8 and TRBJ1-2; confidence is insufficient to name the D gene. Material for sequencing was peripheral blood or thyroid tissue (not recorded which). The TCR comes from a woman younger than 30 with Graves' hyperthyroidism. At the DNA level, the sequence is TGTGCCAGCGTGGACCCGGGCAACTATGGCTACACCTTC. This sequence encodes CASVDPGNYGYTF.